This record looks at one T cell receptor (beta chain) sequence and its context. Between the trimmed V and J ends, which lost 5 bases and 0 bases, there was a span of 7 bases. This CDR3 contains 13 residues. Per the germline V gene, CDR1 is LNHDA and CDR2 is SQIVND (reference sequence). This record comes from a study of blood T cell repertoires in COVID-19. Original processing notes: The assay estimated nucleated cells by amplifying reference gene primers. The method was immunoSEQ multiplex PCR; TCRdb's version includes in-frame clones alone and lacks a portion of them. The DNA was the basis for D and trimming; V, J and clone size are from that table. The sample has 240,000 or so clones, 70% to 85% seen once.

This rearrangement joins TRBV19 to TRBJ1-1; D not certain. This TCR was recovered from a woman aged 80 or older with acute or convalescent COVID-19. The sample consisted of peripheral blood. The CDR3: CASSPRMNTEAFF. Here the CDR3 DNA reads TGTGCCAGTAGTCCGCGAATGAACACTGAAGCTTTCTTT.